These 9 T cell receptor beta chains were all obtained from the same sample, sequenced in a study of response to subunit inactivated influenza vaccine. TCRdb reanalysed the RT-PCR reads using MiXCR and keeps one entry per CDR3 protein. The data show just under 550,000 distinct CDR3 sequences, with approximately 24% seen just once and about 2.8% held by the top ten. The data also belong to a second study, concerning T cells expressing NK-cell markers. As that study records: Scientists made TCR beta cDNA using 5'RACE template switching with UMIs.

The specimen comprised CD4+ T cells sorted from PBMCs, sampled about 11 days after vaccination. The receptors originated from a man aged 45-65 years who received an inactivated influenza vaccine.

In this sample, this clonotype turned up a few times. The V and J genes are TRBV29-1 and TRBJ1-2; TRBD1 might be the D (5 bases). This CDR3 spans 12 amino acids. The germline V gene encodes CDR1 SQVTM and CDR2 ANQGSEA. The V gene lost 6 bases and the J gene lost 4 bases, with 12 bases spanning the gap. DNA for the CDR3: TGCAGCGTCTCGCTGGGGGGCTATGGCTACACCTTC. Translated: CSVSLGGYGYTF.

This clonotype was detected a few times. The V gene is TRBV3-1, the J gene TRBJ2-7; no definite D call. Looked up from germline, CDR1 is LGHDT and CDR2 is YNNKEL (reference sequence). Trimming removed 5 bases at V and 0 bases at J, with 8 bases between. The CDR3 sequence is 13 residues long. CDR3 sequence: CASSAGISYEQYF. The CDR3 region has the DNA TGTGCCAGCAGCGCTGGAATCTCCTACGAGCAGTACTTC.

This clonotype was counted a few times. The rearrangement uses TRBV24-1 and TRBJ1-1; D is undetermined. V was clipped by 6 bases and J by 1 base, with 11 bases between them. CDR1 and CDR2 from the germline V gene are KGHDR and SFDVKD. The CDR3 spans 14 residues. CDR3 sequence reads: CATSTGSGNTEAFF. DNA of the CDR3: TGTGCCACCAGTACGGGGAGTGGGAACACTGAAGCTTTCTTT.

Of note for this clonotype: The junction shows a germline mismatch at one end, possibly a read error. The J gene is TRBJ2-3, the V gene TRBV29-1; D might be TRBD1 or TRBD2, each matching 5 bases. Germline CDR1 is SQVTM and CDR2 is ANQGSEA. The CDR3 loop spans 16 amino acids. The CDR3 region has the DNA TGCAGCGTTGATGGCCTCTGGAAGGGGAGCACAGATATGCAGTATTTT. This codes for CSVDGLWKGSTDMQYF.

This clonotype showed up just a few times. This chain uses TRBV7-2 with TRBJ1-2; D is unclear. Germline V lookup: CDR1 SGHTA, CDR2 FQGNSA. The CDR3 length is 13 residues. The V gene lost 0 bases and the J gene lost 8 bases, with 10 bases spanning the gap. The CDR3 DNA follows: TGTGCCAGCAGCTTAGCCACCCCGAGAGGCTACACCTTC. This gives the protein CASSLATPRGYTF.

The chain employs TRBV5-5 and TRBJ1-1, with 8 bases aligning to TRBD1. CDR3 length: 16 residues. Looked up from germline, CDR1 is SGHKS and CDR2 is YYEKEE (reference sequence). With 4 bases clipped from V and 2 bases from J, the junction kept 10 bases outside the gene matches. DNA for the CDR3: TGTGCCAGCAGCCCCTTAAGGACAGGGAAAAACACTGAAGCTTTCTTT. Amino acid sequence: CASSPLRTGKNTEAFF.

The chain employs TRBV7-9 and TRBJ1-1, with 7 bases aligning to TRBD1. The junction had 11 bases not matched to a gene; V was cut back by 7 bases and J by 6 bases. The length of the CDR3 is 14 residues. The germline CDR1 and CDR2 sequences are SEHNR and FQNEAQ (reference sequence). This chain's CDR3 is CASTQGGVAAEAFF. CDR3 DNA sequence: TGTGCCAGCACTCAGGGGGGGGTGGCCGCTGAAGCTTTCTTT.

This clonotype was picked up a small number of times. V is TRBV15 and J is TRBJ1-6; D uncertain. V lost 4 bases, J lost 3 bases, and 13 bases lay in between. CDR3 length equals 16 residues. Per the germline V gene, CDR1 is LNHNV and CDR2 is YYDKDF (reference sequence). CDR3 amino acids: CATSTGQPSYNSPLHF. For the CDR3, the DNA is TGTGCCACCAGCACCGGGCAGCCCAGCTATAATTCACCCCTCCACTTT. The whole variable domain, remainder taken from reference TRBV15 and TRBJ1-6, is DAMVIQNPRYQVTQFGKPVTLSCSQTLNHNVMYWYQQKSSQAPKLLFHYYDKDFNNEADTPDNFQSRRPNTSFCFLDIRSPGLGDTAMYLCATSTGQPSYNSPLHFGNGTRLTVT.

This clonotype was observed a handful of times. V usage is TRBV5-1 and J usage is TRBJ2-1; weak D call: TRBD1 (6 bases). The germline gives CDR1 SGHRS, CDR2 YFSETQ. V lost 6 bases and J 2 bases, leaving 9 bases between the germline ends. The CDR3 consists of 13 residues. For the CDR3, the DNA is TGCGCCAGCACCCAGGGGCCCTACAATGAGCAGTTCTTC. It translates to CASTQGPYNEQFF.